This is a list of T cell receptor beta chains from one sample in a study of OX40 agonist ivuxolimab in advanced cancers. Profiling relied on immunoSEQ multiplex PCR, and the TCRdb table lists in-frame clones only, not all of them. The sample holds some 83,000 clones, approximately 93% seen once. This specimen consisted of CD4+ or CD8+ T cells sorted from blood, obtained in a trial of the OX40 agonist ivuxolimab. These receptor sequences come from an adult with an advanced solid tumor such as melanoma, head and neck, liver or kidney cancer. Both conserved end residues are part of each CDR3. A D gene is named only where the DNA matches it firmly. A clone size is listed for some rows: how often the clone was seen (once, few, many), or a class if it is expanded.

d_gene: TRBD1; abundance: few; j_gene: TRBJ1-6; v_gene: TRBV19; CDR3aa: CASTHRGPPISPLHF; CDR3nt: TGTGCCAGTACCCACAGGGGGCCCCCAATTTCACCCCTCCACTTT
d_gene: TRBD1; abundance: -; j_gene: TRBJ2-7; v_gene: TRBV11-3; CDR3aa: CASSLGPGQGAYEQYF; CDR3nt: TGTGCCAGCAGCTTAGGACCGGGACAGGGGGCCTACGAGCAGTACTTC
d_gene: -; abundance: -; j_gene: TRBJ2-5; v_gene: TRBV6-6; CDR3aa: CASSWRGQETQYF; CDR3nt: TGTGCCAGCAGTTGGAGGGGGCAGGAGACCCAGTACTTC
d_gene: -; abundance: -; j_gene: TRBJ1-1; v_gene: TRBV9; CDR3aa: CASSVEGSGEAFF; CDR3nt: TGTGCCAGCAGCGTAGAGGGTAGTGGGGAAGCTTTCTTT
d_gene: TRBD2; abundance: -; j_gene: TRBJ2-1; v_gene: TRBV10-2; CDR3aa: CASRPPAGAPYNEQFF; CDR3nt: TGCGCCAGCAGGCCTCCTGCGGGAGCCCCCTACAATGAGCAGTTCTTC
d_gene: TRBD2; abundance: few; j_gene: TRBJ2-2; v_gene: TRBV15; CDR3aa: CATEGGSDTGELFF; CDR3nt: TGTGCCACTGAGGGCGGGAGCGACACCGGGGAGCTGTTTTTT
d_gene: -; abundance: once; j_gene: TRBJ2-7; v_gene: TRBV29-1; CDR3aa: CSVELENLYEQYF; CDR3nt: TGCAGCGTTGAGTTAGAAAATCTCTACGAGCAGTACTTC
d_gene: -; abundance: -; j_gene: TRBJ2-3; v_gene: TRBV27; CDR3aa: CASSPGPHPDTQYF; CDR3nt: TGTGCCAGCAGTCCTGGACCCCACCCAGATACGCAGTATTTT
d_gene: -; abundance: -; j_gene: TRBJ2-5; v_gene: TRBV7-3; CDR3aa: CASSFLGGQGETQYF; CDR3nt: TGTGCCAGCAGCTTTCTAGGGGGGCAAGGAGAGACCCAGTACTTC
d_gene: -; abundance: -; j_gene: TRBJ2-7; v_gene: TRBV6-5; CDR3aa: CASSYGPGPIYEQYF; CDR3nt: TGTGCCAGCAGTTACGGTCCGGGGCCCATCTACGAGCAGTACTTC
d_gene: -; abundance: -; j_gene: TRBJ2-3; v_gene: TRBV6-5; CDR3aa: CASSYSTGGGTDTQYF; CDR3nt: TGTGCCAGCAGTTACTCGACCGGCGGAGGCACAGATACGCAGTATTTT
d_gene: -; abundance: -; j_gene: TRBJ2-1; v_gene: TRBV29-1; CDR3aa: CSEGGTTSSYNEQFF; CDR3nt: TGCAGCGAGGGGGGGACTACCAGCTCCTACAATGAGCAGTTCTTC
d_gene: TRBD1; abundance: -; j_gene: TRBJ2-1; v_gene: TRBV7-3; CDR3aa: CASSLTGLAYNEQFF; CDR3nt: TGTGCCAGCAGCTTGACAGGGCTTGCGTACAATGAGCAGTTCTTC
d_gene: -; abundance: -; j_gene: TRBJ2-5; v_gene: TRBV5-1; CDR3aa: CASSSDYQETQYF; CDR3nt: TGCGCCAGCAGCTCAGACTACCAAGAGACCCAGTACTTC
d_gene: TRBD1; abundance: -; j_gene: TRBJ2-1; v_gene: TRBV19; CDR3aa: CASRGQGWNEQFF; CDR3nt: TGTGCCAGTCGGGGACAGGGGTGGAATGAGCAGTTCTTC
d_gene: -; abundance: -; j_gene: TRBJ2-7; v_gene: TRBV10-3; CDR3aa: CAISDRGTYEQYF; CDR3nt: TGTGCCATCAGTGACCGGGGAACCTACGAGCAGTACTTC
d_gene: -; abundance: -; j_gene: TRBJ1-1; v_gene: TRBV7-8; CDR3aa: CASSLGVTNTEAFF; CDR3nt: TGTGCCAGCAGCTTAGGGGTTACAAACACTGAAGCTTTCTTT
d_gene: TRBD2; abundance: -; j_gene: TRBJ2-5; v_gene: TRBV6-1; CDR3aa: CASRVRGEETQYF; CDR3nt: TGTGCCAGCAGGGTCCGGGGGGAAGAGACCCAGTACTTC
d_gene: -; abundance: -; j_gene: TRBJ2-1; v_gene: TRBV18; CDR3aa: CASSPLTGPSYNEQFF; CDR3nt: TGTGCCAGCTCACCACTAACAGGGCCCTCCTACAATGAGCAGTTCTTC
d_gene: -; abundance: -; j_gene: TRBJ2-6; v_gene: TRBV9; CDR3aa: CASSGRGRGDSGANVLTF; CDR3nt: TGTGCCAGCAGCGGTCGTGGGAGGGGGGACTCTGGGGCCAACGTCCTGACTTTC
d_gene: TRBD1; abundance: -; j_gene: TRBJ2-1; v_gene: TRBV7-2; CDR3aa: CASSLGPPGQMNEQFF; CDR3nt: TGTGCCAGCAGCTTAGGCCCTCCGGGACAGATGAATGAGCAGTTCTTC
d_gene: -; abundance: -; j_gene: TRBJ2-7; v_gene: TRBV7-6; CDR3aa: CASSLGPRDGAYEQYF; CDR3nt: TGTGCCAGCAGCTTAGGCCCCCGGGACGGGGCCTACGAGCAGTACTTC
d_gene: -; abundance: once; j_gene: TRBJ1-5; v_gene: TRBV4-1; CDR3aa: CASSQAQGQPQHF; CDR3nt: TGCGCCAGCAGCCAAGCCCAAGGGCAGCCCCAGCATTTT
d_gene: -; abundance: once; j_gene: TRBJ1-3; v_gene: TRBV5-4; CDR3aa: CASSFGASGNTIYF; CDR3nt: TGTGCCAGCAGCTTCGGAGCCTCTGGAAACACCATATATTTT
d_gene: -; abundance: -; j_gene: TRBJ1-2; v_gene: TRBV15; CDR3aa: CATSRDNLDSNYGYTF; CDR3nt: TGTGCCACCAGCAGAGATAATTTGGACAGCAACTATGGCTACACCTTC
d_gene: -; abundance: -; j_gene: TRBJ1-2; v_gene: TRBV4-3; CDR3aa: CASSQGAGDGYTF; CDR3nt: TGCGCCAGCAGCCAAGGGGCAGGGGATGGCTACACCTTC
d_gene: TRBD2; abundance: -; j_gene: TRBJ2-1; v_gene: TRBV10-1; CDR3aa: CASSRVAGTYNEQFF; CDR3nt: TGCGCCAGCAGTCGGGTAGCGGGGACTTACAATGAGCAGTTCTTC
d_gene: TRBD1; abundance: -; j_gene: TRBJ1-2; v_gene: TRBV4-1; CDR3aa: CASSQVGGQGRAYGYTF; CDR3nt: TGCGCCAGCAGCCAAGTTGGGGGACAGGGGCGCGCCTATGGCTACACCTTC
d_gene: -; abundance: -; j_gene: TRBJ1-1; v_gene: TRBV14; CDR3aa: CASSQDWGETEAFF; CDR3nt: TGTGCCAGCAGCCAAGATTGGGGCGAGACTGAAGCTTTCTTT